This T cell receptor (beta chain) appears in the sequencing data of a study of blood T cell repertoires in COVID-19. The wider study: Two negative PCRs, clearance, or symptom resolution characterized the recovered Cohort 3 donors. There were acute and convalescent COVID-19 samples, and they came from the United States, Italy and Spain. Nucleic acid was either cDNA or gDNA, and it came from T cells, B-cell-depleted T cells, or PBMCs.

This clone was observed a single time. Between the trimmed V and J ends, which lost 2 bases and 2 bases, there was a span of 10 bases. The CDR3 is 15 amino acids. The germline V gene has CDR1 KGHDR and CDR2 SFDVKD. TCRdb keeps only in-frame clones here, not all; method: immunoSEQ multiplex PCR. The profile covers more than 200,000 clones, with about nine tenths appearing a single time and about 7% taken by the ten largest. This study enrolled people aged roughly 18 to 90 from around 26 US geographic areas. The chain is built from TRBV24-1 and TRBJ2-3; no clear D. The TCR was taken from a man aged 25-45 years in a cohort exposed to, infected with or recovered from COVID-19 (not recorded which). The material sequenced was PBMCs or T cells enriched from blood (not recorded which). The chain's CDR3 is CATSDWRHSTDTQYF. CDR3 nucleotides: TGTGCCACCAGTGATTGGCGGCATTCCACAGATACGCAGTATTTT.